Sequencing of this T cell receptor beta chain was carried out in a study of CD4 T cells in relation to SARS-CoV-2 and coronaviruses. The overall study: No peptide or an HIV-1 Nef peptide pool served as negative control. General study results and limits: About 65% of donors had memory CD4+ clonotypes crossrecognizing SARS-CoV-2 and common cold coronavirus spike. Crossreactive clones expanded significantly less to SARS-CoV-2 than monoreactive clones.

The CDR3 length is 15 residues. The V and J ends lost 0 bases and 3 bases respectively, with 10 bases between them. In germline, CDR1 is SGHRS, CDR2 YFSETQ. The protocol was immunoSEQ multiplex PCR, while the TCRdb copy is restricted to in-frame clones and leaves out a portion. The sample records about 22,000 clones, roughly 80% being singletons. Before the COVID-19 pandemic, during about 2011-2019, CD4+ T cells were taken from unexposed donors. The cells were cultured for about ten days before CD4+ T cells were isolated. Details on this clone: As yet, its antigen is unknown.

The source of this sequence is a human donor in good health. The J gene is TRBJ2-1, the V gene TRBV5-1, with a possible D match to TRBD1 (6 bases). The sequenced material came from CD4+ T cells from PBMCs, cultured in vitro. CDR3 amino acids: CASSLAYRDYNEQFF. CDR3 nucleotide sequence: TGCGCCAGCAGCTTGGCCTACAGGGACTACAATGAGCAGTTCTTC.